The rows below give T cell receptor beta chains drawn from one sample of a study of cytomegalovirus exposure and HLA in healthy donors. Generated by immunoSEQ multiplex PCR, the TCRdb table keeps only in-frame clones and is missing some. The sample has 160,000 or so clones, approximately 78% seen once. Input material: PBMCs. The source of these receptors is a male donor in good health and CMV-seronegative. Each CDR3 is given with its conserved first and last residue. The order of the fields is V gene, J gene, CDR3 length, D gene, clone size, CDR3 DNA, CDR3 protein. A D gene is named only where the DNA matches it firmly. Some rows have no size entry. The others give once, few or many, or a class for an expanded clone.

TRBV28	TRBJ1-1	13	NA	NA	TGTGCCACCCTCGATGACACGAACACTGAAGCTTTCTTT	CATLDDTNTEAFF
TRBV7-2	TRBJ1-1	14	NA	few	TGTGCCAGCAGCTATGAAACACCGGGAACTGAAGCTTTCTTT	CASSYETPGTEAFF
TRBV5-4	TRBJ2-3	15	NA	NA	TGTGCCAGCAGCTTGAGTTTAGAGGGATTGGATACGCAGTATTTT	CASSLSLEGLDTQYF
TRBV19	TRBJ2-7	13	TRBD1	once	TGTGCCAGTAGTTGGACAGGGGACTACGAGCAGTACTTC	CASSWTGDYEQYF
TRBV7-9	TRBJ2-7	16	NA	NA	TGTTCCAGCAGCTCGCAAGGTATCGGAGAGGAGTACGAGCAGTACTTC	CSSSSQGIGEEYEQYF
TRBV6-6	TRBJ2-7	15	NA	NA	TGTGCCAGCAGTTACGGGCAGGGGTATTTATACGAGCAGTACTTC	CASSYGQGYLYEQYF
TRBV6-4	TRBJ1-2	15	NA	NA	TGTGCCAGCAGTCCACGGGCGGGGGTTAACTATGGCTACACCTTC	CASSPRAGVNYGYTF
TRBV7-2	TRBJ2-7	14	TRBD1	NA	TGTGCCAGCAGCTTGGGACAGGGACGGTTCGAGCAGTACTTC	CASSLGQGRFEQYF
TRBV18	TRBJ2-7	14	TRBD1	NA	TGTGCCAGCTCACGAACAGGGGGCCTTGGCGAGCAGTACTTC	CASSRTGGLGEQYF
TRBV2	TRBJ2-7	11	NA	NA	TGTGCCAGCAGTGAATACTACGAGCAGTACTTC	CASSEYYEQYF
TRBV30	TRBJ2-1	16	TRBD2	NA	TGTGCCTGGAGTGCCCCTGGACTAGGCTCCTACAATGAGCAGTTCTTC	CAWSAPGLGSYNEQFF
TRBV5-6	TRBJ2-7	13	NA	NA	TGTGCCAGCAGCCTCGAAGGGGACTACGAGCAGTACTTC	CASSLEGDYEQYF
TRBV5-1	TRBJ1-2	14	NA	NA	TGCGCCAGCAGCTTACCCGGGACAACGTATGGCTACACCTTC	CASSLPGTTYGYTF
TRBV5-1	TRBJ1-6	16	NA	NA	TGCGCCAGCAGCTTGGCCGGGGATAAGTATAATTCACCCCTCCACTTT	CASSLAGDKYNSPLHF
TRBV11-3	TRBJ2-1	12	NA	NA	TGTGCCAGCAGCCCCAACTCTGATGAGCAGTTCTTC	CASSPNSDEQFF
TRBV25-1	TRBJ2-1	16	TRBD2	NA	TGTGCCAGCAGTGGGGGCAGCGGGAGTCTCCACAATGAGCAGTTCTTC	CASSGGSGSLHNEQFF
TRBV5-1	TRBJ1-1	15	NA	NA	TGCGCCAGCAGCTCCGGGGGACGGGAGAACACTGAAGCTTTCTTT	CASSSGGRENTEAFF
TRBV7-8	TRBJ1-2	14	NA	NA	TGTGCCAGCAGCTTAGTGACGGGGGGATATGGCTACACCTTC	CASSLVTGGYGYTF
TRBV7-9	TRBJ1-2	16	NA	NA	TGTGCCAGCAGCTTAGGGGGAAGGACAGAGAACTATGGCTACACCTTC	CASSLGGRTENYGYTF
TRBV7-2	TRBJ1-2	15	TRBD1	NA	TGTGCCAGCAGCTTAGCGGGAGAACAGGGGTATGGCTACACCTTC	CASSLAGEQGYGYTF
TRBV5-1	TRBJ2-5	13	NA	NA	TGCGCCAGCAGCTTAGACAGGAAAGAGACCCAGTACTTC	CASSLDRKETQYF
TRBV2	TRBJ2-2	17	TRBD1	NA	TGTGCCAGCAGTGGGGAGGACAGGGGGCATGTAGCCGGGGAGCTGTTTTTT	CASSGEDRGHVAGELFF
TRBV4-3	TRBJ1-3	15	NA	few	TGCGCCAGCAGCCAAGCCGACAGCTCTGGAAACACCATATATTTT	CASSQADSSGNTIYF
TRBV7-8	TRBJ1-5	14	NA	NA	TGTGCCAGCACCGGACCAGGGAGCAATCAGCCCCAGCATTTT	CASTGPGSNQPQHF
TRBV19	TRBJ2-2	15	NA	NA	TGTGCCAGTAGTATAGATCACGGGATGATTGGGGAGCTGTTTTTT	CASSIDHGMIGELFF
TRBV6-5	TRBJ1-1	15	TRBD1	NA	TGTGCCAGCAGTTATACAGGGGGGAGATACACTGAAGCTTTCTTT	CASSYTGGRYTEAFF
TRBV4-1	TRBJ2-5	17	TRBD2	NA	TGCGCCAGCAGCGAAGCACGAGGACTAGCGGGGCAAGAGACCCAGTACTTC	CASSEARGLAGQETQYF
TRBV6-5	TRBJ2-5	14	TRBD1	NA	TGTGCCAGCAGGGACCGACAGGGGTCAGAGACCCAGTACTTC	CASRDRQGSETQYF
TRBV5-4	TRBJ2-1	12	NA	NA	TGTGCCAGCAGCTCTCTCTACAATGAGCAGTTCTTC	CASSSLYNEQFF
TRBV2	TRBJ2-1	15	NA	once	TGTGCCAGCAGTGGACCCGGGGGGCAGTACAATGAGCAGTTCTTC	CASSGPGGQYNEQFF
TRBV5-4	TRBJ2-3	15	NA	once	TGTGCCAGCAGGAGGGCACGAAATAGCACAGATACGCAGTATTTT	CASRRARNSTDTQYF
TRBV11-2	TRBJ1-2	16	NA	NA	TGTGCCAGCAGCCTAGCCCCTGGCAGGACACTTTATGGCTACACCTTC	CASSLAPGRTLYGYTF
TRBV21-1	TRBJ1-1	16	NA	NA	TGTGCCAGCAGCAAATTATGGCGGGCCCTAAACACTGAAGCTTTCTTT	CASSKLWRALNTEAFF
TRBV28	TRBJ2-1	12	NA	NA	TGTGCCAGCAGTTTACTTGTAGATGAGCAGTTCTTC	CASSLLVDEQFF
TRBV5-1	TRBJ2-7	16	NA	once	TGCGCCAGCAGCGATAACACAAGGGGCCCCTCCTACGAGCAGTACTTC	CASSDNTRGPSYEQYF
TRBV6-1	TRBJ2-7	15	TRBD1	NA	TGTGCCAGCTTCCGGGACAGGGGTCAGACCTACGAGCAGTACTTC	CASFRDRGQTYEQYF
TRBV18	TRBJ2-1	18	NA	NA	TGTGCCAGCTCACCAGAACTAACAGGGGGACTACTTTACAATGAGCAGTTCTTC	CASSPELTGGLLYNEQFF
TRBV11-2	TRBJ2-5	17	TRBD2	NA	TGTGCCAGCAGCCCTGGGACTAGCGGGGGGTATGGAGAGACCCAGTACTTC	CASSPGTSGGYGETQYF
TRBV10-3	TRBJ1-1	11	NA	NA	TGTGCCATCATCAGATACACTGAAGCTTTCTTT	CAIIRYTEAFF
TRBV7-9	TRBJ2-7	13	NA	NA	TGTGCCAGCAGCTTCGGAGGCACCTACGAGCAGTACTTC	CASSFGGTYEQYF
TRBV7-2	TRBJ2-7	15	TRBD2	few	TGTGCCAGCAGCTTAGACTCGCGGGAGGCCTACGAGCAGTACTTC	CASSLDSREAYEQYF
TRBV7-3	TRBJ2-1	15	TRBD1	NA	TGTGCCAGCAGCTTAGGTAGGGGGCTAGACAATGAGCAGTTCTTC	CASSLGRGLDNEQFF